The clone carrying this T cell receptor beta chain occurred a few times. Its target is unknown. Compared with germline, one end of the junction differs, possibly owing to a read error. This CDR3 is built from 13 residues. Germline values: CDR1 SGHVS, CDR2 FQNEAQ. From RNA, the CDR3 regions of TCR beta chains were amplified and sequenced. Second-round multiplex PCR came after a first-round RT-PCR that employed HTBI primers. Via MiXCR, TCRdb re-called the multiplex PCR reads, giving one row per CDR3 protein. The table records over a million distinct CDR3 sequences, about 38% of them present only once. The data were obtained in a study of Graves' ophthalmopathy and Graves' hyperthyroidism. Study observations and caveats: With just under 90% sensitivity and roughly 80% specificity, a 13-signature model separated ophthalmopathy from stable hyperthyroidism. The model flagged ophthalmopathy progression at roughly 71% sensitivity and 72.22% specificity. Most expanded clonotypes from thyroid (those above 0.001 frequency) were also found in blood.

The hyperthyroidism patients had a new diagnosis of under 2 months' duration and were aged 18 to 65. Sequencing was done on a sample of peripheral blood or thyroid tissue (not recorded which). This receptor was taken from an adult man with Graves' hyperthyroidism. V and J are TRBV7-8 and TRBJ2-7; D gene unclear. The CDR3 coding sequence is TGTGCCAGCAGCGGATCCCCAGCCTACGGGCAGTACTTC. Translating gives CASSGSPAYGQYF.